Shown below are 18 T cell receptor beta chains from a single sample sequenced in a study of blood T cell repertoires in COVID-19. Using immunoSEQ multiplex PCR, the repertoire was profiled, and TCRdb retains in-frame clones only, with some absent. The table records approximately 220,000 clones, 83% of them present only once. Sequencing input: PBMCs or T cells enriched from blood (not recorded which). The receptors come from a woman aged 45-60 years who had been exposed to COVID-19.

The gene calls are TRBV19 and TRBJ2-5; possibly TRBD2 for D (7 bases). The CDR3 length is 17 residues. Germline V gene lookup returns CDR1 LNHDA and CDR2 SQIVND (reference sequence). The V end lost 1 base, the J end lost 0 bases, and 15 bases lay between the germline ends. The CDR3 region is CASSIGGGGRYQETQYF. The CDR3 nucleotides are TGTGCCAGTAGTATAGGCGGGGGCGGAAGGTACCAAGAGACCCAGTACTTC.

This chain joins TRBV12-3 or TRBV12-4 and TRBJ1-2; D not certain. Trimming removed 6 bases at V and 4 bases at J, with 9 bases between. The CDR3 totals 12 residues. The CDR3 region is CASSPDLYGYTF. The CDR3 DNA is TGTGCCAGCAGCCCAGATCTCTATGGCTACACCTTC.

The CDR3 nucleotides are TGTGCCAGTAGTCCGACAGTACCTCAGCCCCAGCATTTT. Translating it yields CASSPTVPQPQHF. The chain uses TRBV19 and TRBJ1-5; perhaps TRBD1 as D (5 bases). Germline loops: CDR1 LNHDA, CDR2 SQIVND (reference sequence). Trimming cost V 5 bases and J 6 bases, with 11 bases left between them. The CDR3 runs to 13 residues.

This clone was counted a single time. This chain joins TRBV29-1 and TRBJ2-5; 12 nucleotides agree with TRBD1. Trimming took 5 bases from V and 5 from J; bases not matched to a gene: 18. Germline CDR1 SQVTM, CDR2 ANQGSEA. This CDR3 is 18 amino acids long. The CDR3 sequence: CSVTSGTGGSTLQETQYF. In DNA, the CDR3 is TGCAGCGTTACCTCCGGGACAGGGGGCTCCACCCTCCAGGAGACCCAGTACTTC.

The CDR3 is CASSRDSLDSGANVLTF. CDR3 nucleotides: TGCGCCAGCAGTCGGGACAGCCTCGACTCTGGGGCCAACGTCCTGACTTTC. V and J are TRBV5-1 and TRBJ2-6; 7 bases are shared with TRBD1. The germline V gene encodes CDR1 SGHRS and CDR2 YFSETQ. V was clipped by 5 bases and J by 0 bases; unmatched bases: 8. This CDR3 region has 17 residues.

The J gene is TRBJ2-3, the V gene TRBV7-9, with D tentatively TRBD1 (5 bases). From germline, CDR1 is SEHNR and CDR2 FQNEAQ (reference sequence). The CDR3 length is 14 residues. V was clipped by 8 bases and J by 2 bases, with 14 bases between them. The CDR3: CASVQTASTDTQYF. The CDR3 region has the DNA TGTGCCAGCGTACAGACAGCCTCCACAGATACGCAGTATTTT.

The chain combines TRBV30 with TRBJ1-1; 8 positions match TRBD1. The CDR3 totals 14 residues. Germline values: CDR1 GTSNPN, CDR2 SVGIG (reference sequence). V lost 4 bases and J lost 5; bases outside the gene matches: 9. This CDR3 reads CAWTLGQGLTEAFF. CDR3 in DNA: TGTGCCTGGACTCTAGGACAGGGTCTGACTGAAGCTTTCTTT.

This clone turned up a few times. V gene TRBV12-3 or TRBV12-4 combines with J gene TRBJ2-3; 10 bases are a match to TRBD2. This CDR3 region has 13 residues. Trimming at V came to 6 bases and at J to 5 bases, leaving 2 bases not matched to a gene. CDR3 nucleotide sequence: TGTGCCAGCAGGGCTAGCGGGGGAGATACGCAGTATTTT. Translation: CASRASGGDTQYF.

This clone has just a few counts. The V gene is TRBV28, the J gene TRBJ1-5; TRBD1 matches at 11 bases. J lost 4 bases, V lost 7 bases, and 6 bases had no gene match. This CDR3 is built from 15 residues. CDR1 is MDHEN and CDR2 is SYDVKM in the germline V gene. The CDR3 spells CASTWTGGVNQPQHF. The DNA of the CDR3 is TGTGCCAGCACTTGGACAGGGGGCGTAAATCAGCCCCAGCATTTT.

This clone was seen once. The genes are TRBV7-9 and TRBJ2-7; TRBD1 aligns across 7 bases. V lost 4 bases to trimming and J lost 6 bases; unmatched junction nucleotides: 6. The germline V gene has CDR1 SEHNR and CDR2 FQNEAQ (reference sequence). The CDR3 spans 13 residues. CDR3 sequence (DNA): TGTGCCAGCAGCTGGGCACAGGGGACCGAGCAGTACTTC. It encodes CASSWAQGTEQYF.

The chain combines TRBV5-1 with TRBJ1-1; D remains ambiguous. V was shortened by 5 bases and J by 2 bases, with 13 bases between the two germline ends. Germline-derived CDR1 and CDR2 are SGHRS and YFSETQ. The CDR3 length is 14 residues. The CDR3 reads CASSSPGANTEAFF. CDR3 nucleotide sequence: TGCGCCAGCAGTTCTCCGGGAGCTAACACTGAAGCTTTCTTT.

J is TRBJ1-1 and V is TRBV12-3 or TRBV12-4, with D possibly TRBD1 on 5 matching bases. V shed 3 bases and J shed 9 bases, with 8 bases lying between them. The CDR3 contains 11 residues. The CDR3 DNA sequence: TGTGCCAGCAGTTTGGAGGGGAAAGCTTTCTTT. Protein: CASSLEGKAFF.

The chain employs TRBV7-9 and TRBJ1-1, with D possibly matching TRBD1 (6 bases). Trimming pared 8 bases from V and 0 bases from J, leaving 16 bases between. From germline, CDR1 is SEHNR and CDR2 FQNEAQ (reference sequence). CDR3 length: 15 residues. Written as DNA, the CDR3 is TGTGCCAGCGGACCAACGACAGGCCTGAACACTGAAGCTTTCTTT. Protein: CASGPTTGLNTEAFF.

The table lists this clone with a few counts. CDR3 DNA sequence: TGTGCTAGTGGTCCATGGACAGGGGTAAACACCATATATTTT. Amino acids: CASGPWTGVNTIYF. The V call is TRBV12-5, the J call TRBJ1-3; 9 bases align to TRBD1. CDR3 size: 14 residues. In germline, CDR1 is LGHNT, CDR2 FRNRAP. J was trimmed by 6 bases and V by 5 bases; bases with no gene match: 5.

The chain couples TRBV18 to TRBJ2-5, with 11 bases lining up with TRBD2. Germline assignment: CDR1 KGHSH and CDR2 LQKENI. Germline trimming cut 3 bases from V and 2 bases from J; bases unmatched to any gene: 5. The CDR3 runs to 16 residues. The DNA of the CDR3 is TGTGCCAGCTCACCGCTAGCGGGGGGACCACAAGAGACCCAGTACTTC. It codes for CASSPLAGGPQETQYF.

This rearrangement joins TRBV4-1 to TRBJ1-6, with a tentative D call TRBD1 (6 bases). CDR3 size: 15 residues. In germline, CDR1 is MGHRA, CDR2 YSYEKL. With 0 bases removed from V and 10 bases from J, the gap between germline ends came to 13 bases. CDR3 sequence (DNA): TGCGCCAGCAGCCAAGAATTCCAGGGGCGGTCACCCCTCCACTTT. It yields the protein CASSQEFQGRSPLHF.

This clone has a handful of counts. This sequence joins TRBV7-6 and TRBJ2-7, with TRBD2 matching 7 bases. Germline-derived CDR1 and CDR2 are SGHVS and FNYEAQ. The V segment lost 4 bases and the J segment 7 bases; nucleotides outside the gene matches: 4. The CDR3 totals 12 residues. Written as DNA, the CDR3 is TGTGCCAGCAGCTCCCAAGCGGGGGAGCAGTACTTC. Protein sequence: CASSSQAGEQYF.

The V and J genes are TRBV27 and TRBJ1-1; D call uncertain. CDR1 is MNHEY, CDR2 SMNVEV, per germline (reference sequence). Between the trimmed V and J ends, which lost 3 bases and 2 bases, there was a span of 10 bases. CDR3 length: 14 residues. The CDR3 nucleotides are TGTGCCAGCAGTTTGACGCGGGGAAACACTGAAGCTTTCTTT. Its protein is CASSLTRGNTEAFF.